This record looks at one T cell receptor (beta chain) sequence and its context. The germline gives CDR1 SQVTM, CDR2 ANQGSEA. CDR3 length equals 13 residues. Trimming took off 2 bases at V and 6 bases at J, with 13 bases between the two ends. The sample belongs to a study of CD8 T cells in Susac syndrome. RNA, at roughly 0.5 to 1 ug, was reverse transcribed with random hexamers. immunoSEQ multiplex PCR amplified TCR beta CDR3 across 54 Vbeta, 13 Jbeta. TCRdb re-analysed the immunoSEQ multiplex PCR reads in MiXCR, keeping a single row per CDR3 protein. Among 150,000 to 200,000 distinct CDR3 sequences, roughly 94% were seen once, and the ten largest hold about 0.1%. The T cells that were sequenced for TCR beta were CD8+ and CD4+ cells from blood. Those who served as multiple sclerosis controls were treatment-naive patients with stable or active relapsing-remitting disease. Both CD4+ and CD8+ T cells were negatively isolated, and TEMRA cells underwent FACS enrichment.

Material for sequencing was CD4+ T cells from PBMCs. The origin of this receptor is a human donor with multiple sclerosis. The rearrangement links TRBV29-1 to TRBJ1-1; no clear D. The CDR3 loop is CSVERPRRAEAFF. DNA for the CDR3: TGCAGCGTTGAAAGACCCCGGAGGGCTGAAGCTTTCTTT.